The entry that follows covers one T cell receptor (beta chain) sequence. Its antigen remains unknown. Unmatched junction bases numbered 8, after V lost 0 bases and J lost 11 bases. Germline assignment: CDR1 DFQATT and CDR2 SNEGSKA (reference sequence). This CDR3 is built from 14 residues. This entry belongs to a study of CD8+CD57+ T cells in acquired aplastic anemia. Overall study results and limits: Patients and controls had in common twenty-nine CD8+ CDR3 sequences. Levels of CD8+ Simpson's diversity were not significantly distinct in patients versus controls.

Using genomic DNA as the template, TCR beta VDJ and CDR3 profiling was carried out. One entry per CDR3 protein, called by TCRdb with MiXCR from the reads. Altogether under 150,000 distinct CDR3 sequences are present, less than 45% being singletons, with the ten largest covering around 8.4%. The receptor was derived from a human donor in good health, serving as a control. This chain links TRBV20-1 with TRBJ2-1; 9 bases agree with TRBD1. Sequencing used sorted CD4+, CD8+, or CD8+CD57+ T cells (not recorded which) from PBMCs. The CDR3, as DNA: TGCAGTGCTAGAGATACGGACAGGGGTAGTAAGCAGTTCTTC. Amino acid sequence: CSARDTDRGSKQFF.